The 30 T cell receptor beta chains given below trace back to one sample, sequenced in a study of T-cell reconstitution after alpha-beta-depleted transplantation in children. Preparing the TCRbeta library involved the use of unique molecular identifiers. MiXCR, run by TCRdb on the PCR reads, gives a single entry per CDR3 protein. The repertoire holds roughly 100,000 distinct CDR3 sequences, with around 6% as singletons. The sequences come from PBMCs, mostly from graft donor cells, collected 60 days after TCRalphabeta/CD19-depleted stem cell transplant. Receptor source: a female patient aged 2 to 10 who had a stem cell transplant for Fanconi anemia, so the T cells may come from the graft donor.

This clonotype was seen more than once but under ten times. This chain connects TRBV12-3 or TRBV12-4 to TRBJ2-1, with 10 positions matching TRBD2. CDR3 size: 15 residues. With 1 base clipped from V and 5 bases from J, the junction kept 2 bases outside the gene matches. The CDR3 bases are TGTGCCAGCAGTTTAGTAGCGGGGGGAGACAATGAGCAGTTCTTC. This translates into CASSLVAGGDNEQFF.

Concerning this clonotype: A much larger clone lies one base from this, so it may be a read error. The chain carries TRBV7-2 and TRBJ2-3; possible D gene TRBD1, 6 bases. Trimming took off 0 bases at V and 2 bases at J, with 6 bases between the two ends. The CDR3 is 14 amino acids. The V gene's germline CDR1 is SGHTA and CDR2 FQGNSA. DNA of the CDR3: TGTGCCAGCAGCTTAGCGGGGGCCACAGATACGCAGTATTTT. It translates to CASSLAGATDTQYF.

This clonotype was counted ten times or more. The chain employs TRBV29-1 and TRBJ2-3; TRBD2 matches 8 bases. The CDR3 is made up of 15 amino acids. V was pared by 4 bases and J by 0 bases, with 6 bases of the junction left unmatched. CDR1 SQVTM and CDR2 ANQGSEA come from the germline V gene. The CDR3 is CSVARRGGSTDTQYF. The CDR3 DNA is TGCAGCGTTGCCCGACGGGGGGGCAGCACAGATACGCAGTATTTT.

This clonotype was observed many times. The rearrangement uses TRBV5-1 and TRBJ2-1, with 7 nucleotides matching TRBD2. J gave up 3 bases and V 4 bases, and 7 bases lay outside the gene matches. CDR1 is SGHRS and CDR2 is YFSETQ in the germline V gene. CDR3 length equals 15 residues. For the CDR3, the DNA is TGCGCCAGCAGCCTAAGGGAGGGAAGCTACAATGAGCAGTTCTTC. Translating it yields CASSLREGSYNEQFF.

This clonotype showed up just a few times. The rearrangement uses TRBV9 and TRBJ2-2; weak D call: TRBD2 (6 bases). V was cut by 3 bases and J by 6 bases, with 12 bases left in between. Looked up from germline, CDR1 is SGDLS and CDR2 is YYNGEE. The CDR3 length is 14 residues. The CDR3 is CASSGGWDSGELFF. Here the CDR3 DNA reads TGTGCCAGCAGCGGAGGGTGGGACTCCGGGGAGCTGTTTTTT.

This clonotype was recorded a few times. The CDR3 nucleotides read TGTGCCAGCAGTTTACGGATCACAGATACGCAGTATTTT. Its protein is CASSLRITDTQYF. The genes are TRBV27 and TRBJ2-3, with D hard to call. Germline CDR1 and CDR2: MNHEY and SMNVEV (reference sequence). The V gene lost 2 bases and the J gene lost 2 bases, with 5 bases spanning the gap. The CDR3 consists of 13 residues.

This clonotype was detected many times. The chain combines TRBV29-1 with TRBJ1-2, with 9 bases lining up with TRBD1. The CDR3 runs 14 residues. V gave up 3 bases and J gave up 8 bases; unmatched junction bases: 10. From germline, CDR1 is SQVTM and CDR2 ANQGSEA. The CDR3 sequence: CSVETDRGAGGYTF. DNA of the CDR3: TGCAGCGTTGAGACTGACAGGGGGGCCGGCGGCTACACCTTC.

The chain is built from TRBV5-1 and TRBJ2-5, with D uncertain. V lost 0 bases and J lost 1, with 7 bases in between. Germline values: CDR1 SGHRS, CDR2 YFSETQ. The CDR3 totals 14 residues. For the CDR3, the DNA is TGCGCCAGCAGCTTGGGCACGATCCAAGAGACCCAGTACTTC. Its protein is CASSLGTIQETQYF.

In this sample, this clonotype turned up many times. The J gene is TRBJ1-3, the V gene TRBV20-1, with D uncertain. CDR3 length: 14 amino acids. Between the trimmed V and J ends, which lost 0 bases and 0 bases, there was a span of 6 bases. Germline V gives CDR1 DFQATT, CDR2 SNEGSKA (reference sequence). This chain's CDR3 is CSARDLGSGNTIYF. The CDR3 coding sequence is TGCAGTGCTAGAGATCTGGGCTCTGGAAACACCATATATTTT.

V usage is TRBV3-1 and J usage is TRBJ2-7, with 11 positions matching TRBD2. After removal of 0 bases from V and 7 bases from J, the junction contained 17 bases not matched to a gene. This CDR3 has 19 residues. The germline V gene has CDR1 LGHDT and CDR2 YNNKEL (reference sequence). The CDR3 sequence: CASSQDRLRSSGGRGEQYF. CDR3 nucleotide sequence: TGTGCCAGCAGCCAAGACCGCCTTAGGTCTAGCGGGGGGAGGGGAGAGCAGTACTTC.

This clonotype was recorded many times. The chain is built from TRBV5-1 and TRBJ2-7; D uncertain. This CDR3 spans 13 amino acids. Trimming took off 1 base at V and 5 bases at J, with 10 bases between the two ends. The germline V gene encodes CDR1 SGHRS and CDR2 YFSETQ. The DNA of the CDR3 is TGCGCCAGCAGCTTGCACGACAACCACGAGCAGTACTTC. The encoded protein is CASSLHDNHEQYF.

In its sample, this clonotype was seen a few times. The genes are TRBV3-1 and TRBJ2-1; 13 bases are shared with TRBD2. Germline CDR1 reads LGHDT; CDR2 reads YNNKEL (reference sequence). The trim removed 2 bases at V and 3 bases at J, leaving 4 bases unmatched. There are 17 residues in the CDR3. CDR3 amino acids: CASSQRRTSGSYNEQFF. DNA of the CDR3: TGTGCCAGCAGCCAACGCAGGACTAGCGGGAGCTACAATGAGCAGTTCTTC.

This clonotype showed up many times. The gene calls are TRBV12-3 or TRBV12-4 and TRBJ2-2; no clear D gene. The CDR3 consists of 12 residues. Trimming left V 11 bases short and J 1 base short, with 8 bases between. Here the CDR3 DNA reads TGTGCCGTTCGCAGGAACACCGGGGAGCTGTTTTTT. This gives the protein CAVRRNTGELFF.

There are many counts of this clonotype. The chain couples TRBV10-3 to TRBJ1-3; 7 bases match TRBD1. Germline CDR1 and CDR2: ENHRY and SYGVKD. V lost 2 bases to trimming and J lost 0 bases; unmatched junction nucleotides: 1. The CDR3 runs 15 residues. CDR3 nucleotide sequence: TGTGCCATCAGTGAGAGGGACAGCTCTGGAAACACCATATATTTT. The encoded protein is CAISERDSSGNTIYF.

This clonotype occurred many times. The chain is built from TRBV5-5 and TRBJ2-3; 9 bases align to TRBD1. After removal of 6 bases from V and 5 bases from J, the junction contained 13 bases not matched to a gene. Germline CDR1 reads SGHKS; CDR2 reads YYEKEE (reference sequence). The CDR3 has 16 amino acids. CDR3 bases: TGTGCCAGCACCTTTGGAATGGGACAGGGCTTAGATACGCAGTATTTT. Protein product: CASTFGMGQGLDTQYF.

The chain employs TRBV6-1 and TRBJ2-7; 9 bases map to TRBD1. Germline V gene sequence: CDR1 MNHNS, CDR2 SASEGT. The V gene end was trimmed by 4 bases and the J gene end by 4 bases; junction bases not matched to a gene: 2. This CDR3 is built from 13 residues. The CDR3 sequence: CASSGTGVYEQYF. As DNA, the CDR3 is TGTGCCAGCAGTGGGACAGGGGTTTACGAGCAGTACTTC.

Ten or more counts support this clonotype. The chain couples TRBV6-5 to TRBJ2-5; weak D call: TRBD1 (6 bases). Trimming shortened V by 5 bases and J by 4 bases, and 17 bases separated the two germline ends. Germline assignment: CDR1 MNHEY and CDR2 SVGAGI. The CDR3 spans 15 residues. Here the CDR3 DNA reads TGTGCCAGCAGTACTGGACAGTCGGGTGGAGAGACCCAGTACTTC. This sequence encodes CASSTGQSGGETQYF.

This clonotype was counted between two and nine times. DNA of the CDR3: TGTGCCAGCAGTTACTCTCTAGGGGGGAAGGCCGGTGAGCAGTTCTTC. Translation: CASSYSLGGKAGEQFF. The rearrangement uses TRBV6-6 and TRBJ2-1; D possibly uses TRBD1 or TRBD2 (6 bases each). V was shortened by 0 bases and J by 9 bases, with 18 bases between the two germline ends. The germline gives CDR1 MNHNY, CDR2 SVGAGI (reference sequence). There are 16 residues in the CDR3.

This clonotype was found many times. This sequence joins TRBV25-1 and TRBJ2-3; 16 nucleotides align to TRBD2. Losses at the gene ends were 11 bases for V and 2 bases for J; bases not matched to a gene: 7. Per the germline V gene, CDR1 is MGHDK and CDR2 is SYGVNS. CDR3 size: 16 residues. Here the CDR3 DNA reads TGTGCCGGGACTAGCGGGGGGGCCGTGGCCACAGATACGCAGTATTTT. It is translated as CAGTSGGAVATDTQYF.

There are a few counts of this clonotype. CDR3 residues: CASSWRDSYEQYF. CDR3 DNA: TGCGCCAGCAGCTGGCGGGACTCTTACGAGCAGTACTTC. This chain uses TRBV5-1 with TRBJ2-7; perhaps TRBD2 as D (6 bases). CDR3 length equals 13 residues. Germline-derived CDR1 and CDR2 are SGHRS and YFSETQ. V lost 3 bases to trimming and J lost 4 bases, with 11 bases between them.

This clonotype was detected ten times or more. The CDR3 nucleotides are TGTGCCAGCAGCCCGGCAGGCGAAGTCTACGAGCAGTACTTC. It yields the protein CASSPAGEVYEQYF. The chain recombines TRBV28 with TRBJ2-7; D unresolved. The V gene's germline CDR1 is MDHEN and CDR2 SYDVKM. Trimming took 6 bases from V and 3 from J, leaving 15 bases between them. The CDR3 totals 14 residues.

The sample holds many counts of this clonotype. J is TRBJ2-7 and V is TRBV28; 7 bases align to TRBD2. Germline V CDR1 and CDR2: MDHEN, SYDVKM. V lost 3 bases and J lost 1; bases outside the gene matches: 6. The CDR3 is made up of 15 amino acids. CDR3 loop: CASSLGGSYSYEQYF. In DNA form, the CDR3 reads TGTGCCAGCAGTTTGGGCGGGAGCTATTCCTACGAGCAGTACTTC.

The rearrangement uses TRBV7-3 and TRBJ2-5, with TRBD1 matching over 8 bases. Germline assignment: CDR1 SGHTA and CDR2 FQGTGA. The CDR3 runs to 14 residues. With V trimmed by 5 bases and J by 7 bases, 9 bases remained unmatched. Here the CDR3 DNA reads TGTGCCAGCAGCACGGGACAGGCCGGGGGGACCCAGTACTTC. This gives the protein CASSTGQAGGTQYF.

This clonotype was picked up many times. V is TRBV5-6 and J is TRBJ1-4; D possibly corresponds to TRBD1 (5 bases). The CDR3 runs to 14 residues. Trimming took 3 bases from V and 7 from J, leaving 13 bases between them. From germline, CDR1 is SGHDT and CDR2 YYEEEE. The DNA for the CDR3 is TGTGCCAGCAGCTCACAGGCCCTTTTTGAAAAACTGTTTTTT. It specifies CASSSQALFEKLFF. The complete variable domain, with remaining parts taken from reference TRBV5-6 and TRBJ1-4, reads DAGVTQSPTHLIKTRGQQVTLRCSPKSGHDTVSWYQQALGQGPQFIFQYYEEEERQRGNFPDRFSGHQFPNYSSELNVNALLLGDSALYLCASSSQALFEKLFFGSGTQLSVL.

This clonotype has at least ten counts. CDR3 in amino acids: CATPRLAGSLHSYNEQFF. In DNA, the CDR3 is TGTGCCACCCCCCGACTAGCGGGATCATTACACTCCTACAATGAGCAGTTCTTC. The V call is TRBV24-1, the J call TRBJ2-1; 11 bases align to TRBD2. The V and J ends lost 9 bases and 0 bases, in that order; junction bases with no gene match: 12. CDR1 and CDR2 (germline): KGHDR, SFDVKD. This CDR3 has 18 residues.

This clonotype was counted ten times or more. V usage is TRBV20-1 and J usage is TRBJ2-5; no reliable D call. V dropped 5 bases and J dropped 0 bases, with 13 bases sitting between them. Looked up from germline, CDR1 is DFQATT and CDR2 is SNEGSKA (reference sequence). The CDR3 is made up of 14 amino acids. The CDR3 region is CSAWLSEYQETQYF. As DNA, the CDR3 is TGCAGTGCTTGGCTCTCGGAGTACCAAGAGACCCAGTACTTC.

This clonotype was seen at least ten times. The V call is TRBV30, the J call TRBJ1-1; 8 bases agree with TRBD1. CDR1 is GTSNPN and CDR2 is SVGIG in the germline V gene (reference sequence). V lost 2 bases, J lost 6 bases, and 8 bases stayed unmatched. The CDR3 loop spans 14 amino acids. The CDR3, as DNA: TGTGCCTGGAGTCGTGCAGGCAGGGGGCCTGAAGCTTTCTTT. As protein: CAWSRAGRGPEAFF.

The rearrangement links TRBV10-2 to TRBJ2-3; 8 bases line up with TRBD2. Looked up from germline, CDR1 is WSHSY and CDR2 is SAAADI. The CDR3 extends over 16 amino acids. Trimming cost V 6 bases and J 6 bases; bases outside gene matches: 14. CDR3 DNA: TGCGCCAGCAGGGCGTCCAGGGCGGGAGGTTGGGATACGCAGTATTTT. The encoded protein is CASRASRAGGWDTQYF.

This clonotype was observed many times. This CDR3 is CASSYNTGTGPETQYF. In DNA form, the CDR3 reads TGTGCCAGCAGCTATAACACCGGGACAGGGCCAGAGACCCAGTACTTC. The chain recombines TRBV7-8 with TRBJ2-5; TRBD1 matches at 9 bases. Germline CDR1 is SGHVS and CDR2 is FQNEAQ. Trimming removed 4 bases from V and 4 bases from J; junction bases left unmatched: 10. The CDR3 totals 16 residues.

This clonotype appeared a few times. The CDR3 bases are TGTGCCAGCAGCTTATTCTCCGGGGTTGGGGGGAGCTCCTACAATGAGCAGTTCTTC. Translating gives CASSLFSGVGGSSYNEQFF. This chain links TRBV11-1 with TRBJ2-1; tentatively, D is TRBD2 (6 bases). The ends were cut back, 2 bases at V and 0 bases at J, with 20 bases in the middle. The V gene's germline CDR1 is SGHAT and CDR2 FQDESV (reference sequence). CDR3 size: 19 residues. The full variable domain, its missing parts supplied by reference TRBV11-1 and TRBJ2-1, is EAEVAQSPRYKITEKSQAVAFWCDPISGHATLYWYRQILGQGPELLVQFQDESVVDDSQLPKDRFSAERLKGVDSTLKIQPAELGDSAMYLCASSLFSGVGGSSYNEQFFGPGTRLTVL.